This TCR beta chain was recovered during a study of Graves' ophthalmopathy and Graves' hyperthyroidism. Turning to the study itself: There was a collection of peripheral blood at initial diagnosis, before any treatment. Study-level points and caveats: Separation of ophthalmopathy from stable hyperthyroidism was achieved by a 13-signature model, at roughly 88% sensitivity and approximately 84% specificity. Among expanded thyroid clonotypes above 0.001 frequency, most also occurred in blood.

As to this clonotype: The antigen is unknown.

Researchers classed hyperthyroidism as stable given no ophthalmopathy within 18 months of follow-up. This CDR3 spans 14 amino acids. The V end was cut by 5 bases, the J end by 4 bases, with 16 bases between. Germline CDR1 is SGHRS and CDR2 is YFSETQ. RNA served as the template for amplifying TCR beta CDR3 regions. HTBI-primed RT-PCR formed the first round, and a multiplex PCR formed the second. TCRdb reanalysed the multiplex PCR reads using MiXCR and keeps one entry per CDR3 protein. The table includes some 410,000 distinct CDR3 sequences, around 20% detected once. The origin of this receptor is a woman in her late teens or twenties with stable Graves' hyperthyroidism. V usage is TRBV5-1 and J usage is TRBJ2-7, with a possible D match to TRBD1 (5 bases). Sequenced sample: peripheral blood. The CDR3 is CASSLGREVYEQYF. In DNA form, the CDR3 reads TGCGCCAGCAGTCTCGGCAGGGAAGTATACGAGCAGTACTTC.